This is a list of T cell receptor beta chains from one sample in a study of vaccination and CD4 T cells after COVID-19. No cognate antigen is known for these TCRs. MiXCR, run by TCRdb on the PCR reads, gives a single entry per CDR3 protein. The repertoire includes 4,800 or so distinct CDR3 sequences, roughly 77% of them detected once, and 49% sits in the top ten. The sample consisted of CD4+ T cells from blood, cultured in vitro. All receptors come from a human donor who had recovered from COVID-19. Both conserved end residues are part of each CDR3. Each record gives: J gene, V gene, clone size, D gene, CDR3 protein, CDR3 DNA. The D gene is left open where the match is weak. Not all rows give a size; the values are once, few, many and, for expanded clones, a class.

J: TRBJ1-2; V: TRBV7-3; size: -; D: TRBD1; CDR3: CASSPTGGYGYTF; DNA: TGTGCCAGCAGCCCCACAGGGGGCTATGGCTACACCTTC
J: TRBJ1-2; V: TRBV7-3; size: few; D: -; CDR3: CASSETPGDRGYTF; DNA: TGTGCCAGCAGTGAAACCCCAGGGGATCGGGGCTACACCTTC
J: TRBJ1-2; V: TRBV6-5; size: -; D: TRBD1; CDR3: CASSYDRGAYGYTF; DNA: TGTGCCAGCAGTTACGACAGGGGAGCTTATGGCTACACCTTC
J: TRBJ1-2; V: TRBV5-1; size: -; D: -; CDR3: CASSLERGQGYGYTF; DNA: TGCGCCAGCAGCTTGGAGCGGGGGCAGGGCTATGGCTACACCTTC
J: TRBJ2-5; V: TRBV24-1; size: few; D: -; CDR3: CATSLGPEETQYF; DNA: TGTGCCACCAGCTTAGGTCCCGAAGAGACCCAGTACTTC
J: TRBJ1-2; V: TRBV20-1; size: -; D: TRBD1; CDR3: CSARWTGGYTF; DNA: TGCAGTGCTAGATGGACAGGTGGCTACACCTTC
J: TRBJ1-1; V: TRBV30; size: once; D: -; CDR3: CAWTASLNTEAFF; DNA: TGTGCCTGGACCGCGTCGTTGAACACTGAAGCTTTCTTT
J: TRBJ2-7; V: TRBV7-9; size: -; D: -; CDR3: CASSSRDSSYEQYF; DNA: TGTGCCAGCAGCTCCCGGGATAGCTCCTACGAGCAGTACTTC
J: TRBJ1-5; V: TRBV6-2/TRBV6-3; size: -; D: -; CDR3: CASSYSVGAGADQPQHF; DNA: TGTGCCAGCAGTTACAGTGTTGGGGCAGGGGCTGATCAGCCCCAGCATTTT
J: TRBJ2-5; V: TRBV7-6; size: -; D: -; CDR3: CASSPRAGRPGETQYF; DNA: TGTGCTAGCAGCCCTCGGGCAGGGAGACCAGGAGAGACCCAGTACTTC
J: TRBJ1-2; V: TRBV5-6; size: -; D: TRBD1; CDR3: CASSDRGAFYGYTF; DNA: TGTGCCAGCAGTGACAGGGGCGCTTTCTATGGCTACACCTTC
J: TRBJ2-5; V: TRBV7-2; size: -; D: -; CDR3: CASSLQGLVAQYF; DNA: TGTGCCAGCAGCTTACAGGGTCTAGTGGCCCAGTACTTC
J: TRBJ2-7; V: TRBV7-2; size: -; D: TRBD2; CDR3: CASSEPGLAGGAFNEQYF; DNA: TGTGCCAGCAGCGAGCCGGGACTAGCGGGAGGGGCTTTCAACGAGCAGTACTTC
J: TRBJ2-3; V: TRBV7-2; size: -; D: -; CDR3: CASSLAFTDMQYF; DNA: TGTGCCAGCAGCTTAGCATTTACAGATATGCAGTATTTT
J: TRBJ1-2; V: TRBV7-2; size: -; D: TRBD1; CDR3: CASSPNGQGDYYGYTF; DNA: TGTGCCAGCAGCCCGAACGGACAGGGCGACTACTATGGCTACACCTTC
J: TRBJ2-5; V: TRBV24-1; size: -; D: -; CDR3: CATSDIRNQETQYF; DNA: TGTGCCACCAGTGATATAAGGAATCAAGAGACCCAGTACTTC
J: TRBJ1-6; V: TRBV20-1; size: few; D: TRBD1; CDR3: CSASGTDASSYNSPLHF; DNA: TGCAGTGCTTCCGGGACAGACGCTAGCTCCTATAATTCACCCCTCCACTTT
J: TRBJ1-2; V: TRBV7-8; size: -; D: -; CDR3: CASSLGQYYGYTF; DNA: TGTGCCAGCAGCTTAGGACAGTACTATGGCTACACCTTC
J: TRBJ2-5; V: TRBV6-5; size: -; D: -; CDR3: CASSSVTRRPQYF; DNA: TGTGCCAGCAGTTCCGTGACTAGGCGCCCCCAGTACTTC
J: TRBJ2-3; V: TRBV20-1; size: -; D: -; CDR3: CSASRPLSTDTQYF; DNA: TGCAGTGCTAGTCGACCCCTTAGCACAGATACGCAGTATTTT
J: TRBJ1-5; V: TRBV20-1; size: few; D: -; CDR3: CSATPNGQNQPQHF; DNA: TGCAGTGCTACCCCGAATGGACAGAATCAGCCCCAGCATTTT
J: TRBJ1-5; V: TRBV6-1; size: -; D: -; CDR3: CASSTDTGWRGQPQHF; DNA: TGTGCCAGCAGTACAGATACAGGGTGGAGGGGTCAGCCCCAGCATTTT
J: TRBJ2-5; V: TRBV20-1; size: -; D: TRBD2; CDR3: CSASYGAGGKETQYF; DNA: TGCAGTGCTAGCTATGGAGCGGGGGGTAAAGAGACCCAGTACTTC
J: TRBJ2-3; V: TRBV20-1; size: -; D: -; CDR3: CSARRTVDTDTQYF; DNA: TGCAGTGCTAGGCGGACAGTAGACACAGATACGCAGTATTTT
J: TRBJ1-5; V: TRBV20-1; size: -; D: -; CDR3: CSARWDPDQPQHF; DNA: TGCAGTGCTAGATGGGACCCCGATCAGCCCCAGCATTTT
J: TRBJ1-5; V: TRBV15; size: few; D: -; CDR3: CATSPRLNSNQPQHF; DNA: TGTGCCACCAGCCCCCGACTGAATAGCAATCAGCCCCAGCATTTT
J: TRBJ2-5; V: TRBV2; size: -; D: -; CDR3: CASSETGAGVTQYF; DNA: TGTGCCAGCAGTGAAACGGGGGCAGGGGTGACCCAGTACTTC
J: TRBJ2-3; V: TRBV20-1; size: once; D: TRBD1; CDR3: CSAREPGTGDWYRTDTQYF; DNA: TGCAGTGCTAGAGAGCCTGGGACAGGTGATTGGTACCGCACAGATACGCAGTATTTT
J: TRBJ1-5; V: TRBV24-1; size: few; D: TRBD1; CDR3: CATSDSGTVDQPQHF; DNA: TGTGCCACCAGTGATTCCGGGACAGTAGATCAGCCCCAGCATTTT
J: TRBJ2-7; V: TRBV2; size: -; D: -; CDR3: CASQTSPYEQYF; DNA: TGTGCCAGCCAGACTTCCCCCTACGAGCAGTACTTC
J: TRBJ1-5; V: TRBV2; size: -; D: -; CDR3: CASSLTREGQPQHF; DNA: TGTGCCAGCAGTCTCACTCGGGAGGGGCAGCCCCAGCATTTT
J: TRBJ2-1; V: TRBV20-1; size: -; D: -; CDR3: CSPWGSGNEQFF; DNA: TGCAGTCCATGGGGCTCCGGCAATGAGCAGTTCTTC
J: TRBJ2-3; V: TRBV7-2; size: -; D: -; CDR3: CASSFAQGADTQYF; DNA: TGTGCCAGCAGCTTTGCCCAGGGTGCAGATACGCAGTATTTT
J: TRBJ1-5; V: TRBV6-1; size: -; D: TRBD1; CDR3: CASSHRGDREQHF; DNA: TGTGCCAGCAGCCACAGAGGGGACAGGGAGCAGCATTTT
J: TRBJ1-2; V: TRBV6-1; size: -; D: TRBD1; CDR3: CASSRWGDSHGYTF; DNA: TGTGCCAGCAGTAGATGGGGGGACAGCCATGGCTACACCTTC
J: TRBJ1-1; V: TRBV7-9; size: -; D: TRBD1; CDR3: CASSPGQGAATEAFF; DNA: TGTGCCAGCAGCCCCGGACAGGGGGCGGCCACTGAAGCTTTCTTT
J: TRBJ2-5; V: TRBV15; size: -; D: TRBD2; CDR3: CATSRDFSGTQETQYF; DNA: TGTGCCACCAGCAGAGATTTCAGCGGGACCCAAGAGACCCAGTACTTC
J: TRBJ2-5; V: TRBV6-5; size: -; D: TRBD1; CDR3: CASSYSGTGEETQYF; DNA: TGTGCCAGCAGTTACTCAGGGACAGGGGAAGAGACCCAGTACTTC
J: TRBJ1-1; V: TRBV6-1; size: once; D: -; CDR3: CASGAFVSSEAFF; DNA: TGTGCCAGCGGGGCCTTTGTCTCCTCTGAAGCTTTCTTT
J: TRBJ2-7; V: TRBV11-2; size: -; D: TRBD1; CDR3: CASSLVEGAEQYF; DNA: TGTGCCAGCAGCTTAGTCGAGGGGGCCGAGCAGTACTTC
J: TRBJ1-5; V: TRBV5-1; size: medium-sized; D: -; CDR3: CASSLEGVGNQPQHF; DNA: TGCGCCAGCAGCTTGGAAGGGGTTGGGAATCAGCCCCAGCATTTT
J: TRBJ2-2; V: TRBV20-1; size: -; D: -; CDR3: CSARSPYSGELFF; DNA: TGCAGTGCCAGATCTCCATACTCCGGGGAGCTGTTTTTT
J: TRBJ2-5; V: TRBV15; size: -; D: -; CDR3: CATSRDPRSETQYF; DNA: TGTGCCACCAGCAGAGACCCGAGGTCGGAGACCCAGTACTTC
J: TRBJ2-1; V: TRBV20-1; size: -; D: -; CDR3: CSAQEGVYNEQFF; DNA: TGCAGTGCCCAGGAGGGAGTATACAATGAGCAGTTCTTC
J: TRBJ2-3; V: TRBV20-1; size: -; D: -; CDR3: CSANTPRRSTDTQYF; DNA: TGCAGTGCTAACACCCCTAGAAGGAGCACAGATACGCAGTATTTT
J: TRBJ2-3; V: TRBV20-1; size: -; D: TRBD2; CDR3: CSASGTTSTDTQYF; DNA: TGCAGTGCTAGCGGGACTACTAGCACAGATACGCAGTATTTT
J: TRBJ1-1; V: TRBV4-1; size: once; D: -; CDR3: CASSQGPLITEAFF; DNA: TGCGCCAGCAGCCAAGGGCCCCTTATAACTGAAGCTTTCTTT
J: TRBJ1-5; V: TRBV2; size: -; D: TRBD1; CDR3: CASRGTGGNQPQHF; DNA: TGTGCCAGCAGGGGGACAGGGGGCAATCAGCCCCAGCATTTT
J: TRBJ2-5; V: TRBV7-6; size: -; D: TRBD2; CDR3: CASSRILGSGGAETQYF; DNA: TGTGCCAGCAGCCGTATCCTTGGTAGCGGGGGGGCAGAGACCCAGTACTTC
J: TRBJ1-2; V: TRBV27; size: -; D: -; CDR3: CASSLRDPSGGYTF; DNA: TGTGCCAGCAGTTTAAGGGACCCATCTGGCGGCTACACCTTC
J: TRBJ2-4; V: TRBV20-1; size: once; D: TRBD1; CDR3: CSARTGGADIQYF; DNA: TGCAGTGCTAGAACAGGGGGCGCGGACATTCAGTACTTC
J: TRBJ1-2; V: TRBV2; size: -; D: -; CDR3: CTSSDAGAGGYTF; DNA: TGTACCAGCAGTGACGCGGGGGCGGGGGGCTACACCTTC
J: TRBJ1-2; V: TRBV7-2; size: once; D: TRBD1; CDR3: CASSRDRAVGYTF; DNA: TGTGCCAGCAGCCGGGACAGGGCGGTTGGCTACACCTTC
J: TRBJ2-7; V: TRBV27; size: -; D: -; CDR3: CASRGWSVGYEQYF; DNA: TGTGCCAGCAGGGGGTGGTCAGTCGGTTACGAGCAGTACTTC